This T cell receptor beta chain comes out of a study of T cell changes during pregnancy in multiple sclerosis. CDR1 is SGHTA and CDR2 is FQGNSA in the germline V gene. The V segment lost 0 bases and the J segment 7 bases; nucleotides outside the gene matches: 4. The CDR3 has 15 residues. The repertoire was sequenced with immunoSEQ multiplex PCR; TCRdb's copy has only in-frame clones and lacks some. This table has 50,000 to 55,000 clones, over 90% appearing once. The sequence came from a female donor with multiple sclerosis, enrolled in a pregnancy study. This specimen consisted of CD4+ T cells from peripheral blood mononuclear cells, obtained in the third trimester of pregnancy. The chain combines TRBV7-2 with TRBJ2-1, with 9 nucleotides matching TRBD2. The CDR3 coding sequence is TGTGCCAGCAGCTTAGCGGGACTAGCTATAAATGAGCAGTTCTTC. This encodes CASSLAGLAINEQFF.